These T cell receptor beta chains were read from a single sample in a study of T cell changes during pregnancy in multiple sclerosis. The table came from immunoSEQ multiplex PCR; TCRdb's copy has only in-frame clones and leaves some out. The table has more than 30,000 clones, about 93% seen once. Material: CD4+ T cells from peripheral blood mononuclear cells, obtained in the third trimester of pregnancy. The receptors come from a female donor in good health, enrolled as a control in a pregnancy study. CDR3s include the opening cysteine and the closing phenylalanine or tryptophan. The D gene is left open where the match is weak.

TRBD2	TRBV2	TRBJ2-5	CASPLASGGTQYF
NA	TRBV28	TRBJ1-1	CASSLYFLGQNTEAFF
TRBD2	TRBV11-2	TRBJ2-1	CASSLENSGKQFF
TRBD1	TRBV5-4	TRBJ2-3	CASINGRDRETDTQYF
TRBD1	TRBV6-6	TRBJ1-6	CASSYSTGGNSPLHF
TRBD1	TRBV7-9	TRBJ2-7	CASSPGGREQYF
TRBD1	TRBV5-1	TRBJ2-5	CASRTGTDQETQYF
TRBD2	TRBV28	TRBJ2-3	CATKGTSGRGFTDTQYF
TRBD1	TRBV6-6	TRBJ1-6	CASSYGTGRDTLHF
NA	TRBV5-1	TRBJ1-1	CASSGTINTEAFF
TRBD2	TRBV6-6	TRBJ2-1	CASSLLAGVYNEQFF
NA	TRBV19	TRBJ1-1	CASMRWNTEAFF
TRBD1	TRBV6-1	TRBJ1-5	CASSLSGGGQPQHF
TRBD1	TRBV6-1	TRBJ1-4	CASSGDRANEKLFF
TRBD1	TRBV18	TRBJ2-7	CASSRGQDSYEQYF
TRBD1	TRBV28	TRBJ1-2	CASSSGGTGVISYGYTF
TRBD1	TRBV19	TRBJ2-1	CASSHRQGRYNEQFF
TRBD2	TRBV15	TRBJ2-1	CATSGPGLAVNEQFF
NA	TRBV7-8	TRBJ2-5	CASSQENSQETQYF
TRBD1	TRBV7-2	TRBJ2-7	CASSTGTEGYEQYF
TRBD2	TRBV11-3	TRBJ2-3	CASSLAGGHTDTQYF
NA	TRBV5-1	TRBJ2-3	CASSAGRISTDTQYF
NA	TRBV19	TRBJ1-2	CASSRTLDRSSGYTF
TRBD1	TRBV27	TRBJ2-7	CAIQEGDRSGEQYF
NA	TRBV6-1	TRBJ1-2	CASIPGTRGGYGYTF
NA	TRBV6-5	TRBJ1-5	CASSYVVGQPQHF
NA	TRBV2	TRBJ1-1	CASSRVDTEAFF
NA	TRBV7-7	TRBJ2-5	CASSLGSSVQETQYF
TRBD1	TRBV30	TRBJ2-1	CAWSPRDRGGYNEQFF
TRBD2	TRBV27	TRBJ2-7	CASSLTQGLAHYEQYF
NA	TRBV18	TRBJ2-3	CASSPLADTQYF
TRBD2	TRBV6-1	TRBJ2-1	CASTPSRAGDNEQFF
TRBD2	TRBV7-8	TRBJ2-7	CASSLTSGGAYEQYF
NA	TRBV10-3	TRBJ1-1	CAISEKGVGNTEAFF
NA	TRBV6-1	TRBJ2-7	CASTKTGTYEQYF
TRBD1	TRBV5-1	TRBJ2-2	CASSLEGTVNTGELFF
TRBD2	TRBV7-2	TRBJ2-5	CASSLVIAGRGTQYF
TRBD1	TRBV27	TRBJ1-2	CASTTRTGNYGYTF
TRBD1	TRBV28	TRBJ1-1	CASSGTGMNTEAFF
NA	TRBV6-4	TRBJ2-7	CATITSCLLGAFYEQYF
TRBD1	TRBV7-2	TRBJ2-6	CASSTYRGSGANVLTF
TRBD1	TRBV5-4	TRBJ2-7	CASSSNPGTGAYEQYF
NA	TRBV2	TRBJ2-3	CANGGPNTDTQYF
TRBD1	TRBV10-3	TRBJ2-2	CAIREGQVPGELFF
NA	TRBV7-2	TRBJ1-3	CASSLSGAGSGNTIYF
TRBD1	TRBV19	TRBJ2-1	CASTDRAGRNEQFF